In this sample, the clone carrying this TCR beta chain turned up many times. Its antigen is currently unknown. This sample is drawn from a study of spatial heterogeneity in lung cancer. Points from the study as a whole: Intratumoral expanded alpha and beta TCR counts were found to track tumor mutation counts. The estimate shows that only roughly 7% of tumor T cells were covered for alpha and 13% for beta chains.

Via MiXCR, TCRdb re-called the 5' RACE reads, giving one row per CDR3 protein. This repertoire shows around 4,800 distinct CDR3 sequences, over 10% found once; its top ten account for about a quarter. This CDR3 spans 11 amino acids. The germline gives CDR1 MDHEN, CDR2 SYDVKM. Trimming took 8 bases from V and 5 from J, leaving 9 bases between them. Time point reported: sample taken at primary tumor resection. The sequence was obtained from a male donor with early-stage non-small cell lung cancer. The sequencing used lung tumor tissue, collected at surgery. The chain has TRBV28 and TRBJ1-1; D is ambiguous. In DNA, the CDR3 is TGTGCCAGCCTAAGAGGTACTGAAGCTTTCTTT. Translating it yields CASLRGTEAFF. Combining the CDR3 with reference TRBV28 and TRBJ1-1 gives the whole variable domain DVKVTQSSRYLVKRTGEKVFLECVQDMDHENMFWYRQDPGLGLRLIYFSYDVKMKEKGDIPEGYSVSREKKERFSLILESASTNQTSMYLCASLRGTEAFFGQGTRLTVV.